This T cell receptor beta chain was captured by sequencing in a study of TIL therapy for anti-PD-1-resistant metastatic lung cancer. Time point here: pre-treatment sample, taken before nivolumab and TIL therapy. The CDR3 is made up of 14 amino acids. Germline values: CDR1 MDHEN, CDR2 SYDVKM. V gave up 7 bases and J gave up 3 bases; unmatched junction bases: 6. This was the immunoSEQ v3 assay. Only in-frame clones appear in the TCRdb table, and some are missing; sequencing was by immunoSEQ multiplex PCR. The sample gives around 59,000 clones, 69% of which show up once; roughly 6.6% is in the top ten. The chain combines TRBV28 with TRBJ1-3, with 7 bases lining up with TRBD1. The clonotype was recovered from a person aged 25 to 80 with non-small cell lung cancer. The source was blood, collected at baseline. CDR3 DNA: TGTGCCAGCACCTCACAGGGGTATGGAAACACCATATATTTT. Its protein is CASTSQGYGNTIYF.